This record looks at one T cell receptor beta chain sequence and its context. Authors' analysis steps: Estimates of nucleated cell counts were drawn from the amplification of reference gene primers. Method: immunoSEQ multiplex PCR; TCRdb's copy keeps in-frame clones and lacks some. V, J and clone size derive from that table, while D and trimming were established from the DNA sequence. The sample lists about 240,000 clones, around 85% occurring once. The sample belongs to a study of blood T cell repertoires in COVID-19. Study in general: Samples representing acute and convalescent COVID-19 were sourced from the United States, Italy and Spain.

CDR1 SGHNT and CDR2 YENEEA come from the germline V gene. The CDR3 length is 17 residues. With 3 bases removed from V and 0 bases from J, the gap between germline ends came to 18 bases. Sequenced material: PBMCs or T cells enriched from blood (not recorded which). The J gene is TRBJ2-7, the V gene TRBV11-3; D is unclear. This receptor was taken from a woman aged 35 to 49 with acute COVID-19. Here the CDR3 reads CASSFQSSSSGSYEQYF. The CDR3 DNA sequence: TGTGCCAGCAGCTTTCAGAGTAGCTCCTCCGGCTCCTACGAGCAGTACTTC.